The 27 T cell receptor beta chains below were found in one sample sequenced in a study of shared clonotypes between healthy human individuals. In the naive CD8 group, cells lacked CD45RO and were positively selected for CCR7, so terminally differentiated effector memory CD45RA+ cells were left out. Clones were sequenced by immunoSEQ multiplex PCR, and TCRdb holds only the in-frame ones, with some missing. The sample holds about 2,100,000 clones; approximately 94% are singletons and the top ten take roughly 1.8%. The specimen sequenced was naive CD8+ T cells from PBMCs. The receptor source for this set is a man aged 18 to 30 in good health. Some clones in this sample may be carry-over from other donors' samples.

J is TRBJ2-3 and V is TRBV18; 8 positions agree with TRBD2. With 3 bases clipped from V and 4 bases from J, the junction kept 12 bases outside the gene matches. The CDR3 is 17 residues long. Germline V gene sequence: CDR1 KGHSH, CDR2 LQKENI. The CDR3 loop reads CASSPSPPGLGADTQYF. DNA for the CDR3: TGTGCCAGCTCACCTTCCCCCCCGGGACTAGGAGCAGATACGCAGTATTTT.

The chain joins TRBV19 to TRBJ2-3; D may be TRBD2 (5 bases). V was shortened by 8 bases and J by 1 base, with 16 bases between the two germline ends. CDR1 is LNHDA and CDR2 is SQIVND in the germline V gene (reference sequence). The CDR3 consists of 15 residues. DNA of the CDR3: TGTGCCAGTGGGGAGAGGGTATATCGCACAGATACGCAGTATTTT. Translation gives CASGERVYRTDTQYF.

The chain couples TRBV27 to TRBJ2-7, with 9 bases matching TRBD1. The CDR3 loop spans 14 amino acids. Germline trimming cut 5 bases from V and 4 bases from J; bases unmatched to any gene: 6. Germline-derived CDR1 and CDR2 are MNHEY and SMNVEV (reference sequence). For the CDR3, the DNA is TGTGCCAGCAGTATCATACAGGGGGCGTACGAGCAGTACTTC. This sequence encodes CASSIIQGAYEQYF.

The rearrangement joins TRBV4-1 to TRBJ2-2; D gene unclear. CDR1 is MGHRA, CDR2 YSYEKL, per germline. This CDR3 region has 14 residues. The V and J ends lost 0 bases and 2 bases respectively, with 4 bases between them. The DNA of the CDR3 is TGCGCCAGCAGCCAAGATCATAACACCGGGGAGCTGTTTTTT. This encodes CASSQDHNTGELFF.

The V and J genes are TRBV7-9 and TRBJ2-3; 8 bases line up with TRBD1. With 5 bases clipped from V and 2 bases from J, the junction kept 9 bases outside the gene matches. The germline CDR1 and CDR2 sequences are SEHNR and FQNEAQ (reference sequence). The CDR3 has 16 amino acids. CDR3 nucleotides: TGTGCCAGCAGCACCACGGGACAGGTGAACACAGATACGCAGTATTTT. It translates to CASSTTGQVNTDTQYF.

This clone was counted a single time. The chain employs TRBV11-3 and TRBJ2-1, with 11 bases fitting TRBD2. The germline V gene has CDR1 SGHNT and CDR2 YENEEA. The CDR3 contains 19 residues. The V gene end was trimmed by 0 bases and the J gene end by 2 bases; junction bases not matched to a gene: 9. Here the CDR3 DNA reads TGTGCCAGCAGCTTAGACGGAAGGTATAGCGGGAGGGCCTACAATGAGCAGTTCTTC. It codes for CASSLDGRYSGRAYNEQFF.

The V gene is TRBV9, the J gene TRBJ1-2; D gene ambiguous. V was cut by 4 bases and J by 10 bases, with 14 bases left in between. Germline CDR1 SGDLS, CDR2 YYNGEE. This CDR3 is built from 12 residues. This CDR3 reads CASSPLGYSYTF. CDR3 in DNA: TGTGCCAGCAGCCCCCTAGGCTACTCCTACACCTTC.

J is TRBJ2-7 and V is TRBV7-3; 10 bases align to TRBD1. The V gene's germline CDR1 is SGHTA and CDR2 FQGTGA. The CDR3 runs to 15 residues. With V trimmed by 5 bases and J by 2 bases, 6 bases remained unmatched. The CDR3 DNA reads TGTGCCAGCAGCCCCGGGGACAGGGGCACCTACGAGCAGTACTTC. Protein: CASSPGDRGTYEQYF.

The chain combines TRBV27 with TRBJ2-3; no definite D call. This CDR3 has 14 amino acids. Germline CDR1 MNHEY, CDR2 SMNVEV (reference sequence). Trimming removed 4 bases at V and 0 bases at J, with 8 bases between. The DNA of the CDR3 is TGTGCCAGCAGTTCGGGTGTTAGCACAGATACGCAGTATTTT. Translated: CASSSGVSTDTQYF.

Points on this clone: Germline is not matched at one junction end, which may reflect a read error. The genes are TRBV6-5 and TRBJ2-1; TRBD1 aligns across 7 bases. The CDR3 runs to 11 residues. Germline V gene data show CDR1 as MNHEY and CDR2 as SVGAGI. The CDR3 spells CASSSQTGWLF. The CDR3 coding sequence is TGTGCCAGCAGTTCCCAGACAGGGTGGCTCTTC.

The V gene is TRBV11-2, the J gene TRBJ2-1; D is tentatively TRBD1 or TRBD2 (5 bases each). The CDR3 loop spans 17 amino acids. The germline V and J ends were trimmed by 0 bases and 1 base, with 13 bases remaining between them. Germline assignment: CDR1 SGHAT and CDR2 FQNNGV. The CDR3 reads CASSLDLRGWSYNEQFF. CDR3 DNA: TGTGCCAGCAGCTTAGATCTGAGGGGTTGGTCCTACAATGAGCAGTTCTTC. The full variable domain, completed using reference TRBV11-2 and TRBJ2-1, is EAGVAQSPRYKIIEKRQSVAFWCNPISGHATLYWYQQILGQGPKLLIQFQNNGVVDDSQLPKDRFSAERLKGVDSTLKIQPAKLEDSAVYLCASSLDLRGWSYNEQFFGPGTRLTVL.

This chain links TRBV19 with TRBJ2-1; TRBD1 agrees at 7 bases. CDR1 and CDR2 (germline): LNHDA, SQIVND (reference sequence). The J segment lost 8 bases and the V segment lost 5 bases, leaving 3 bases of the junction unmatched. The CDR3 spans 12 residues. As DNA, the CDR3 is TGTGCCAGTAGTGCGAGGGGGCATGAGCAGTTCTTC. It specifies CASSARGHEQFF.

The chain links TRBV6-5 to TRBJ2-2; D is undetermined. Germline V lookup: CDR1 MNHEY, CDR2 SVGAGI. The V gene lost 6 bases and the J gene lost 10 bases, with 12 bases spanning the gap. The CDR3 spans 12 residues. In DNA, the CDR3 is TGTGCCAGCAGGACCCAGGACGCGGAGCTGTTTTTT. Protein: CASRTQDAELFF.

The CDR3 nucleotides are TGTGCCAGCAGCTTAGCTCTAGGGGTGCATGAGCAGTTCTTC. Translating gives CASSLALGVHEQFF. The chain couples TRBV7-8 to TRBJ2-1; possible D gene TRBD1, 5 bases. Trimming removed 0 bases at V and 8 bases at J, with 11 bases between. Germline V gene lookup returns CDR1 SGHVS and CDR2 FQNEAQ. This CDR3 has 14 residues.

The chain has TRBV7-9 and TRBJ2-1; 9 nucleotides match TRBD2. This CDR3 has 18 residues. The germline V gene has CDR1 SEHNR and CDR2 FQNEAQ (reference sequence). Trimming cost V 5 bases and J 7 bases; bases outside gene matches: 18. CDR3 DNA: TGTGCCAGCAGCCCCCTCGGACTAGCGTCTAAAGTCGGGAATGAGCAGTTCTTC. It yields the protein CASSPLGLASKVGNEQFF. Based on the CDR3 plus reference TRBV7-9 and TRBJ2-1, the full variable domain is DTGVSQNPRHKITKRGQNVTFRCDPISEHNRLYWYRQTLGQGPEFLTYFQNEAQLEKSRLLSDRFSAERPKGSFSTLEIQRTEQGDSAMYLCASSPLGLASKVGNEQFFGPGTRLTVL.

V is TRBV5-6 and J is TRBJ2-7, with a possible D match to TRBD2 (5 bases). V was shortened by 2 bases and J by 7 bases, with 16 bases between the two germline ends. Germline V gene data show CDR1 as SGHDT and CDR2 as YYEEEE. There are 14 residues in the CDR3. Here the CDR3 DNA reads TGTGCCAGCAGCTTACAAGGACTTTACGATGAGCAGTACTTC. Translation: CASSLQGLYDEQYF.

To note about this clone: This CDR3 is also generated by other DNA sequences in the sample. In nucleotides, the CDR3 is TGTGCCAGCAGTTTACTGGGCGGGACCTACGAGCAGTACTTC. Translated: CASSLLGGTYEQYF. J is TRBJ2-7 and V is TRBV27; tentatively, D is TRBD2 (6 bases). The CDR3 length is 14 residues. V gave up 2 bases and J gave up 2 bases, with 10 bases separating them. Germline CDR1 is MNHEY and CDR2 is SMNVEV (reference sequence).

J is TRBJ2-7 and V is TRBV5-1; 10 nucleotides match TRBD2. J was trimmed by 4 bases and V by 2 bases; bases with no gene match: 9. Germline CDR1 SGHRS, CDR2 YFSETQ. The length of the CDR3 is 16 residues. The DNA for the CDR3 is TGCGCCAGCAGCTTCCCTAGCGGGAGCGAACTGTACGAGCAGTACTTC. It encodes CASSFPSGSELYEQYF. Using reference TRBV5-1 and TRBJ2-7 for the parts outside the CDR3, the full variable domain is KAGVTQTPRYLIKTRGQQVTLSCSPISGHRSVSWYQQTPGQGLQFLFEYFSETQRNKGNFPGRFSGRQFSNSRSEMNVSTLELGDSALYLCASSFPSGSELYEQYFGPGTRLTVT.

The V call is TRBV27, the J call TRBJ2-7; 9 bases are shared with TRBD2. Germline CDR1 MNHEY, CDR2 SMNVEV (reference sequence). The CDR3 sequence is 14 residues long. J gave up 0 bases and V 7 bases, and 4 bases lay outside the gene matches. Written as DNA, the CDR3 is TGTGCCAGCATCGGGACTAGCAGCTCCTACGAGCAGTACTTC. It yields the protein CASIGTSSSYEQYF.

This clone was counted once. V and J are TRBV6-5 and TRBJ2-1, with D perhaps being TRBD1 or TRBD2 (5 bases each). This CDR3 comprises 15 residues. Per the germline V gene, CDR1 is MNHEY and CDR2 is SVGAGI. V was shortened by 0 bases and J by 6 bases, with 12 bases between the two germline ends. The CDR3 DNA is TGTGCCAGCAGTTACTCGAAGTCGAGGGGCAATGAGCAGTTCTTC. Amino acids: CASSYSKSRGNEQFF.

V and J are TRBV15 and TRBJ2-7, with 9 positions matching TRBD1. This CDR3 has 14 amino acids. Germline V CDR1 and CDR2: LNHNV, YYDKDF (reference sequence). V gave up 4 bases and J gave up 4 bases; unmatched junction bases: 5. This CDR3 reads CATSIQGAGYEQYF. The CDR3 bases are TGTGCCACCAGCATACAGGGGGCCGGTTACGAGCAGTACTTC.

The chain has TRBV10-3 and TRBJ1-1, with D perhaps matching TRBD1 (6 bases). V was pared by 6 bases and J by 3 bases, with 14 bases between. The germline V gene encodes CDR1 ENHRY and CDR2 SYGVKD. This CDR3 is built from 14 residues. The CDR3 region is CAIRGWGPDTEAFF. CDR3 nucleotides: TGTGCCATCAGGGGGTGGGGGCCGGACACTGAAGCTTTCTTT.

This clone was counted a few times. The chain links TRBV30 to TRBJ1-1; D is possibly TRBD1 (5 bases). Germline lookup yields CDR1 GTSNPN and CDR2 SVGIG (reference sequence). This CDR3 has 13 amino acids. Trimming pared 5 bases from V and 1 base from J, leaving 11 bases between. This CDR3 reads CAWDGTKNTEAFF. Here the CDR3 DNA reads TGTGCCTGGGACGGGACGAAGAACACTGAAGCTTTCTTT.

This rearrangement joins TRBV29-1 to TRBJ2-1, with 11 nucleotides matching TRBD2. The V segment lost 7 bases and the J segment 6 bases; nucleotides outside the gene matches: 11. The CDR3 loop spans 15 amino acids. Germline V gives CDR1 SQVTM, CDR2 ANQGSEA. The CDR3 is CSAEGTSGYGNEQFF. The CDR3 nucleotides are TGCAGCGCGGAAGGGACTAGCGGATATGGCAATGAGCAGTTCTTC.

Points on this clone: One end of the junction varies from germline; a read error may be responsible. V gene TRBV29-1 combines with J gene TRBJ2-2; TRBD1 matches 8 bases. Germline CDR1 SQVTM, CDR2 ANQGSEA. The CDR3 contains 12 residues. CDR3 DNA sequence: TGTTGTGGGACAGGGAACACCGGGGAGCTGTTTTTT. Protein product: CCGTGNTGELFF.

The chain uses TRBV4-1 and TRBJ2-6; D gene unclear. The CDR3 is made up of 16 amino acids. Between the trimmed V and J ends, which lost 3 bases and 0 bases, there was a span of 9 bases. Germline CDR1 MGHRA, CDR2 YSYEKL. In nucleotides, the CDR3 is TGCGCCAGCAGCCATGACTTGGACTCTGGGGCCAACGTCCTGACTTTC. Amino acid sequence: CASSHDLDSGANVLTF.

The chain is built from TRBV27 and TRBJ1-2, with 8 bases matching TRBD1. The CDR3 loop spans 12 amino acids. V lost 7 bases and J lost 8; bases outside the gene matches: 6. The germline CDR1 and CDR2 sequences are MNHEY and SMNVEV (reference sequence). CDR3 DNA: TGTGCCAGCAAGACAGGGGATCGAGGCTACACCTTC. Translation gives CASKTGDRGYTF.